The T cell receptor beta chain under discussion was sequenced for a study of blood T cell repertoires in COVID-19. Some clones are missing from TCRdb's copy, which holds only in-frame ones; the method was immunoSEQ multiplex PCR. The data show more than 200,000 clones, with under 85% seen just once and roughly 1.8% held by the top ten. This CDR3 contains 13 residues. The germline CDR1 and CDR2 sequences are SGHRS and YFSETQ. V was shortened by 0 bases and J by 7 bases, with 10 bases between the two germline ends. The sequenced material came from PBMCs or T cells enriched from blood (not recorded which). The receptor was derived from a man in his 60s who had recovered from COVID-19. The chain uses TRBV5-1 and TRBJ1-2, with D possibly matching TRBD1 (6 bases). In DNA, the CDR3 is TGCGCCAGCAGCTTGGCTGGGGGCTCTGGCTACACCTTC. It codes for CASSLAGGSGYTF. Full variable domain (missing parts from reference TRBV5-1 and TRBJ1-2): KAGVTQTPRYLIKTRGQQVTLSCSPISGHRSVSWYQQTPGQGLQFLFEYFSETQRNKGNFPGRFSGRQFSNSRSEMNVSTLELGDSALYLCASSLAGGSGYTFGSGTRLTVV.